This T cell receptor (beta chain) comes out of a study of vaccination and CD4 T cells after COVID-19. Study details: The convalescents included six males and four females, and among them two were Hispanic while seven were Caucasian. Stimulation of cells relied on overlapping spike peptides derived from SARS-CoV-2, HCoV-NL63, HCoV-OC43 and HCoV-229E. Control wells got either CEFX epitopes, HIV-1 Nef peptides, or no peptide at all. Points from the study as a whole: In median terms, SARS-CoV-2-reactive clonotypes went from roughly 22 to 38, a nonsignificant rise.

Documented treatment: approximately 11-day PBMC culture with coronavirus spike peptide pools or control peptides (ViraFEST assay). As to this clonotype: Its target is not known.

The Oncomine TCR Beta short-read assay was applied to DNA of cultured CD4+ T cells. TCRdb called the PCR reads again in MiXCR, with one record for every CDR3 protein. The table has under 20,000 distinct CDR3 sequences, roughly 44% seen once. CDR1 LNHDA and CDR2 SQIVND come from the germline V gene (reference sequence). CDR3 length: 16 amino acids. Trimming took 1 base from V and 4 from J; bases not matched to a gene: 5. Sequences were obtained from cultured CD4+ T cells from blood. This chain connects TRBV19 to TRBJ2-5; 11 bases match TRBD1. The source is a human donor with COVID-19. CDR3 nucleotides: TGTGCCAGTAGTATAGCCGGACAGGGGGCGAGAGAGACCCAGTACTTC. Translation gives CASSIAGQGARETQYF.